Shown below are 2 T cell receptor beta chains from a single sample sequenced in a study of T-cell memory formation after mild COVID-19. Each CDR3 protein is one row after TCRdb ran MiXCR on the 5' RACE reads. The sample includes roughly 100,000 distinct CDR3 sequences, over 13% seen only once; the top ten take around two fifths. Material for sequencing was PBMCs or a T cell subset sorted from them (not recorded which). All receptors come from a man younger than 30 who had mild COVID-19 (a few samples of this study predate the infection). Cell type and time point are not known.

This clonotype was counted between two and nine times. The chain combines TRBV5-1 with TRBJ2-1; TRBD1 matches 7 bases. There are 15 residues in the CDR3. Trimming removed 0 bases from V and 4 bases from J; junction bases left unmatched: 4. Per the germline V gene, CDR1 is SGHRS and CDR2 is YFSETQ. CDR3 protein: CASSLEATGYNEQFF. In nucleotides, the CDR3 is TGCGCCAGCAGCTTGGAGGCGACAGGGTACAATGAGCAGTTCTTC.

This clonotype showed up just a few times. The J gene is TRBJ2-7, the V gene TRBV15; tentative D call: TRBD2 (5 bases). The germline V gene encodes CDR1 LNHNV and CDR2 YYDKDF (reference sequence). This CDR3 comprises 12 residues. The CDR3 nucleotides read TGTGCTGCGAGGAGGCTCTCCTACGAGCAGTACGTC. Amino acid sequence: CAARRLSYEQYV.